The clone carrying this T cell receptor beta chain was counted many times. Its antigen remains unidentified. This sample was taken from a study of regulatory T cells in long-lasting Graves disease. Turning to the study itself: Graves' patients who were just diagnosed had used antithyroid drugs for under 3 months. Findings and limits, study-wide: Among samples with persistent disease, TRBV28, TRBJ1-2 and TRBJ2-5 were favored.

Assembly of TCR beta libraries relied on iRepertoire HTBI primers together with Arm-PCR of CDR3 regions. Via MiXCR, TCRdb re-called the multiplex PCR reads, giving one row per CDR3 protein. The sample shows approximately 560,000 distinct CDR3 sequences, 15% to 20% of them seen only once. Time point: newly diagnosed GD, antithyroid drugs for less than 3 months. There was RNA extracted from PBMCs, and the TCR library was made from it. Germline V CDR1 and CDR2: LNHNV, YYDKDF (reference sequence). V shed 5 bases, J shed 4 bases, and the junction held 6 bases outside the gene matches. This CDR3 is 16 amino acids long. These same records also appear under a second study, on T cells in Graves' hyperthyroidism and ophthalmopathy. That work contributes: HTBI primers were employed in a first-round RT-PCR of the TCR CDR3.

The receptor comes from a man aged 18 to 30 with Graves disease. The sample was peripheral blood mononuclear cells (PBMCs), taken at new diagnosis, from a patient treated with antithyroid drugs. The V call is TRBV15, the J call TRBJ2-1; TRBD2 matches 12 bases. The CDR3 region has the DNA TGTGCCACCAGCCGAACGACTAGCGGGGGTTACAATGAGCAGTTCTTC. It yields the protein CATSRTTSGGYNEQFF.